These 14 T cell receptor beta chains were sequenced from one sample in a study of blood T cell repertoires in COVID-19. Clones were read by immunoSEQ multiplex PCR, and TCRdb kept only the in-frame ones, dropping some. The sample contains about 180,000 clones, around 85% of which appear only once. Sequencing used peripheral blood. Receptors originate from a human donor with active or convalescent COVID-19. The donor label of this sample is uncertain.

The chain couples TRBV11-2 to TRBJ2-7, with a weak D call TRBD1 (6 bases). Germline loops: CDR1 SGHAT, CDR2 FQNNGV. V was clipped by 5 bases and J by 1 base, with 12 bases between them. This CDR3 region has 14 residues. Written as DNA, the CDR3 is TGTGCCAGCAGCCAGACAGGATATTCCTACGAGCAGTACTTC. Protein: CASSQTGYSYEQYF. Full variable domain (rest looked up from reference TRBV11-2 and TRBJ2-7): EAGVAQSPRYKIIEKRQSVAFWCNPISGHATLYWYQQILGQGPKLLIQFQNNGVVDDSQLPKDRFSAERLKGVDSTLKIQPAKLEDSAVYLCASSQTGYSYEQYFGPGTRLTVT.

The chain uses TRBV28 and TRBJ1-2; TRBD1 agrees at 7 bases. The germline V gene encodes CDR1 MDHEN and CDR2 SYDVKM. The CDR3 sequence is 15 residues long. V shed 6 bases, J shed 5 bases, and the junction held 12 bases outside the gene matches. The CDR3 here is CASSPADRRRYGYTF. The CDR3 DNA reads TGTGCCAGCAGCCCCGCGGACAGGAGAAGATATGGCTACACCTTC.

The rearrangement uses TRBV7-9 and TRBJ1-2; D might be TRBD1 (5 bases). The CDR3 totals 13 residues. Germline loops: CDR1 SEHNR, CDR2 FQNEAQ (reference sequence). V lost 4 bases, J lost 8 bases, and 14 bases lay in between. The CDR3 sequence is CASSSDSRGGYTF. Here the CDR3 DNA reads TGTGCCAGCAGCTCGGACTCCCGGGGGGGCTACACCTTC.

The CDR3 reads CASSYAGGQADTQYF. In nucleotides, the CDR3 is TGTGCCAGCAGTTACGCAGGGGGGCAGGCAGATACGCAGTATTTT. This chain joins TRBV6-5 and TRBJ2-3; the D gene is possibly TRBD1 (7 bases). V was shortened by 2 bases and J by 4 bases, with 13 bases between the two germline ends. The germline CDR1 and CDR2 sequences are MNHEY and SVGAGI. The length of the CDR3 is 15 residues.

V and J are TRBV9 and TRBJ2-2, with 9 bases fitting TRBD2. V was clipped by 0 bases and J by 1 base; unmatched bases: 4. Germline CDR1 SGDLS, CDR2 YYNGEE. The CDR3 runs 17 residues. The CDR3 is CASSVESAGGNTGELFF. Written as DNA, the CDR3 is TGTGCCAGCAGCGTAGAGTCAGCGGGAGGGAACACCGGGGAGCTGTTTTTT.

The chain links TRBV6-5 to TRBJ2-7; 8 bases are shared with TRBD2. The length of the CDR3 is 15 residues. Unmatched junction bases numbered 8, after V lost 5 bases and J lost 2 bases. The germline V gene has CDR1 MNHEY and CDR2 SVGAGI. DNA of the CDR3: TGTGCCAGCAGTCAACACGGGGGGGGCACCTACGAGCAGTACTTC. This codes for CASSQHGGGTYEQYF.

CDR3 DNA: TGTGCCAGCAGAGTAGGACAGGGGCCTGGCTACACCTTC. This gives the protein CASRVGQGPGYTF. The chain has TRBV6-5 and TRBJ1-2; 9 nucleotides match TRBD1. The CDR3 spans 13 residues. Germline CDR1 and CDR2: MNHEY and SVGAGI. With V trimmed by 6 bases and J by 7 bases, 6 bases remained unmatched.

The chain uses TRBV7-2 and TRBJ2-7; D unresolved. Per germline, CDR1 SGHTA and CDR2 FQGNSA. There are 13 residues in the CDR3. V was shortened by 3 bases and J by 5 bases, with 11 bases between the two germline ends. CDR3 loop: CASSFRYVHEQYF. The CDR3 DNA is TGTGCCAGCAGCTTTAGATACGTGCACGAGCAGTACTTC.

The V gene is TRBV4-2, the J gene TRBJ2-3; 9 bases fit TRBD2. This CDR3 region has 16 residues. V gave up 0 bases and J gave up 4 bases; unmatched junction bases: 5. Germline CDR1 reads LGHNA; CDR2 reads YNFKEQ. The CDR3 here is CASSQDTSGGPDTQYF. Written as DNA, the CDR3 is TGTGCCAGCAGCCAAGATACAAGCGGGGGGCCAGATACGCAGTATTTT.

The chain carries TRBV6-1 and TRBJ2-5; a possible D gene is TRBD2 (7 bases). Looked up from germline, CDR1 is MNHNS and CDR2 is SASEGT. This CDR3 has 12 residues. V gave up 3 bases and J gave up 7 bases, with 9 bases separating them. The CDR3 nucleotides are TGTGCCAGCAGTGAGGGAGGGGGGACCCAGTACTTC. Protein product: CASSEGGGTQYF.

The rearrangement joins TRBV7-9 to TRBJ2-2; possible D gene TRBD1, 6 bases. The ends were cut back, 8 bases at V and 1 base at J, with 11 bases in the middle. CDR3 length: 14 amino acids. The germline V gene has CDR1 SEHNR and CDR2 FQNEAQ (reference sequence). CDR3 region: CASDGGQNTGELFF. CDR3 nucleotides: TGTGCCAGCGATGGGGGCCAGAACACCGGGGAGCTGTTTTTT.

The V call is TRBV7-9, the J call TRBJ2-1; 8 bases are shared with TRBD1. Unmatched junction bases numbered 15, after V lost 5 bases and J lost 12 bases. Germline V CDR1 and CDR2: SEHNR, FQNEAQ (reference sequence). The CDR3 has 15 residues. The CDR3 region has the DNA TGTGCCAGCAGCCAGGGACAGGAGCCCAATGAGTGGCAGTTCTTC. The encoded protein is CASSQGQEPNEWQFF.

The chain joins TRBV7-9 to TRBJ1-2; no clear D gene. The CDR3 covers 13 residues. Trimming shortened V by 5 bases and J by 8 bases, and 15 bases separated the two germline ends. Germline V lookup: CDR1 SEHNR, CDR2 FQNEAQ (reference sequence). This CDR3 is CASSRNEFSGYTF. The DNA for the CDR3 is TGTGCCAGCAGCCGAAATGAGTTCTCGGGCTACACCTTC.

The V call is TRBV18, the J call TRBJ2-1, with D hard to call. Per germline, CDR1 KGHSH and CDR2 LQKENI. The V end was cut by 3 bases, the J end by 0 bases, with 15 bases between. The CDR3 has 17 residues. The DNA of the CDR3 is TGTGCCAGCTCACCGAACATAGCTGATAGCTCCTACAATGAGCAGTTCTTC. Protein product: CASSPNIADSSYNEQFF.